A single sample is the source of the 20 T cell receptor beta chains below, sequenced in a study of blood T cell repertoires in COVID-19. The protocol was immunoSEQ multiplex PCR, while the TCRdb copy is restricted to in-frame clones and leaves out a portion. The table shows 50,000 or so clones, with roughly 82% occurring only once. The specimen sequenced was peripheral blood. These receptor sequences come from a man aged 40-50 years with acute or convalescent COVID-19.

The chain is built from TRBV7-2 and TRBJ2-7; D might be TRBD1 (7 bases). This CDR3 has 15 amino acids. Germline V gene lookup returns CDR1 SGHTA and CDR2 FQGNSA. Trimming stripped 3 bases from V and 2 bases from J, with 14 bases between. In DNA form, the CDR3 reads TGTGCCAGCAGCTTCGCAGGGGGGTTCGCCTACGAGCAGTACTTC. Its translation is CASSFAGGFAYEQYF.

This clone was detected only once. CDR3 loop: CASKAMGVNYGYTF. For the CDR3, the DNA is TGTGCCAGCAAAGCTATGGGCGTTAACTATGGCTACACCTTC. This chain joins TRBV6-5 and TRBJ1-2; D is uncertain. The V end was cut by 7 bases, the J end by 1 base, with 13 bases between. The CDR3 is 14 amino acids. Looked up from germline, CDR1 is MNHEY and CDR2 is SVGAGI.

By share, this clone counts as medium-sized (0.01 to 0.1%). V is TRBV5-1 and J is TRBJ2-3; TRBD2 agrees at 7 bases. Losses at the gene ends were 3 bases for V and 7 bases for J; bases not matched to a gene: 11. The CDR3 length is 15 residues. Germline CDR1 SGHRS, CDR2 YFSETQ. The CDR3: CASSSSETSSNTQYF. Here the CDR3 DNA reads TGCGCCAGCAGCTCGTCGGAGACTAGCAGTAATACGCAGTATTTT.

V gene TRBV6-1 combines with J gene TRBJ1-2; D unclear. The germline CDR1 and CDR2 sequences are MNHNS and SASEGT. V was shortened by 1 base and J by 4 bases, with 7 bases between the two germline ends. CDR3 length: 13 residues. CDR3 protein: CASSEGGLYGYTF. CDR3 sequence (DNA): TGTGCCAGCAGTGAAGGTGGCCTCTATGGCTACACCTTC.

This clone has only a few counts. The chain is built from TRBV9 and TRBJ2-5; D gene uncertain. CDR1 SGDLS and CDR2 YYNGEE come from the germline V gene. V lost 3 bases, J lost 1 base, and 4 bases lay in between. This CDR3 region has 12 residues. The CDR3 loop is CASSAFQETQYF. CDR3 nucleotides: TGTGCCAGCAGCGCGTTCCAAGAGACCCAGTACTTC.

The rearrangement joins TRBV5-1 to TRBJ1-2; D unclear. CDR1 and CDR2 from the germline V gene are SGHRS and YFSETQ. V was shortened by 3 bases and J by 4 bases, with 10 bases between the two germline ends. The CDR3 is 13 amino acids. The CDR3 sequence is CASSYDGIYGYTF. The DNA for the CDR3 is TGCGCCAGCAGCTATGACGGGATCTATGGCTACACCTTC.

The chain is built from TRBV10-2 and TRBJ2-5; D perhaps matches TRBD1 (5 bases). V lost 6 bases and J lost 5, with 16 bases in between. CDR1 is WSHSY, CDR2 SAAADI, per germline. The CDR3 is 14 residues long. CDR3 residues: CASRGVNRVETQYF. The CDR3, as DNA: TGCGCCAGCAGAGGGGTTAATCGTGTGGAGACCCAGTACTTC.

The chain has TRBV5-4 and TRBJ2-7; possible D gene TRBD1, 6 bases. V was cut by 0 bases and J by 5 bases, with 15 bases left in between. The CDR3 contains 15 residues. Germline V CDR1 and CDR2: SGHNT, YYREEE (reference sequence). DNA of the CDR3: TGTGCCAGCAGCTTGGGTCAGGGGATTGGCGACGAGCAGTACTTC. Amino acid sequence: CASSLGQGIGDEQYF.

This chain uses TRBV4-3 with TRBJ1-6, with 8 bases lining up with TRBD1. V was pared by 3 bases and J by 10 bases, with 5 bases of the junction left unmatched. This CDR3 has 14 amino acids. Germline lookup yields CDR1 LGHNA and CDR2 YSLEER. This CDR3 reads CASSHGQGGSPLHF. As DNA, the CDR3 is TGCGCCAGCAGCCACGGACAGGGTGGGTCACCCCTCCACTTT.

The V and J genes are TRBV27 and TRBJ1-5; TRBD1 matches 7 bases. J lost 4 bases, V lost 6 bases, and 3 bases had no gene match. CDR3 length equals 13 residues. Germline-derived CDR1 and CDR2 are MNHEY and SMNVEV (reference sequence). CDR3 amino acids: CASRGQFNQPQHF. The CDR3, as DNA: TGTGCCAGCAGGGGACAGTTTAATCAGCCCCAGCATTTT.

J is TRBJ1-1 and V is TRBV19; D gene uncertain. CDR1 and CDR2 from the germline V gene are LNHDA and SQIVND (reference sequence). V was clipped by 7 bases and J by 2 bases, with 17 bases between them. The CDR3 covers 15 residues. The CDR3 coding sequence is TGTGCCAGTATAGGGCAGCGAGGGTCTAACACTGAAGCTTTCTTT. It is translated as CASIGQRGSNTEAFF.

The J gene is TRBJ2-1, the V gene TRBV6-6; D not certain. The germline CDR1 and CDR2 sequences are MNHNY and SVGAGI (reference sequence). Trimming stripped 6 bases from V and 13 bases from J, with 19 bases between. The CDR3 contains 13 residues. The CDR3 sequence is CASRWAFEHIQFF. The DNA for the CDR3 is TGTGCCAGCAGATGGGCCTTCGAGCATATTCAGTTCTTC.

The chain links TRBV6-5 to TRBJ1-5; D remains ambiguous. The CDR3 runs to 14 residues. The germline V gene has CDR1 MNHEY and CDR2 SVGAGI. V was clipped by 0 bases and J by 6 bases, with 9 bases between them. This chain's CDR3 is CASSYSGGGQPQHF. The CDR3 nucleotides read TGTGCCAGCAGTTACTCGGGCGGAGGTCAGCCCCAGCATTTT.

The chain carries TRBV4-1 and TRBJ1-2, with D uncertain. CDR3 length: 16 residues. The V and J ends lost 0 bases and 4 bases respectively, with 15 bases between them. Looked up from germline, CDR1 is MGHRA and CDR2 is YSYEKL. Here the CDR3 reads CASSQDSGSGSYGYTF. CDR3 coding DNA: TGCGCCAGCAGCCAAGATTCGGGATCAGGTAGCTATGGCTACACCTTC.

CDR3 region: CAWSVQGLLGETQYF. CDR3 coding DNA: TGTGCCTGGAGTGTACAAGGACTACTTGGAGAGACCCAGTACTTC. The V gene is TRBV30, the J gene TRBJ2-5, with D tentatively TRBD2 (6 bases). The CDR3 spans 15 residues. Trimming left V 0 bases short and J 4 bases short, with 15 bases between. CDR1 and CDR2 (germline): GTSNPN, SVGIG (reference sequence).

The chain couples TRBV6-5 to TRBJ2-5; 8 nucleotides align to TRBD2. The CDR3 has 13 amino acids. CDR1 is MNHEY and CDR2 is SVGAGI in the germline V gene. The junction had 3 bases not matched to a gene; V was cut back by 6 bases and J by 3 bases. The CDR3 loop reads CASRGLGKETQYF. DNA for the CDR3: TGTGCCAGCAGGGGACTAGGAAAAGAGACCCAGTACTTC.

The chain has TRBV24-1 and TRBJ1-3; the match to TRBD1 covers 8 bases. Germline V lookup: CDR1 KGHDR, CDR2 SFDVKD. This CDR3 is 15 amino acids long. The trim removed 9 bases at V and 4 bases at J, leaving 10 bases unmatched. The CDR3 is CATEAGGALGNTIYF. The CDR3, as DNA: TGTGCCACCGAAGCAGGGGGCGCGTTAGGAAACACCATATATTTT.

This clone appeared once. The CDR3 bases are TGTGCCAGCAGCTTTATGAGCGGGGATACGCAGTATTTT. Amino acids: CASSFMSGDTQYF. The chain couples TRBV7-9 to TRBJ2-3, with D maybe TRBD2 (6 bases). Trimming shortened V by 3 bases and J by 6 bases, and 10 bases separated the two germline ends. The CDR3 totals 13 residues. Germline CDR1 reads SEHNR; CDR2 reads FQNEAQ (reference sequence).

The rearrangement links TRBV6-2 or TRBV6-3 to TRBJ1-2; D call uncertain. Trimming took off 5 bases at V and 5 bases at J, with 9 bases between the two ends. The CDR3 runs to 12 residues. The germline CDR1 and CDR2 sequences are MNHEY and SVGEGT. The CDR3: CASSPTVYGYTF. The CDR3 nucleotides are TGTGCCAGCAGTCCCACTGTTTATGGCTACACCTTC.

The chain has TRBV27 and TRBJ2-1, with TRBD2 as a possible D gene (6 bases). The CDR3 loop spans 16 amino acids. Per germline, CDR1 MNHEY and CDR2 SMNVEV (reference sequence). The V end lost 5 bases, the J end lost 2 bases, and 16 bases lay between the germline ends. The CDR3 DNA reads TGTGCCAGCAGTCGACTAGATGTTAGGGCCTACAATGAGCAGTTCTTC. Translating gives CASSRLDVRAYNEQFF.